Shown below are 8 T cell receptor beta chains from a single sample sequenced in a study of Graves' ophthalmopathy and Graves' hyperthyroidism. RNA transcripts yielded amplified TCR beta CDR3 regions. HTBI-primed first-round RT-PCR preceded second-round multiplex PCR. TCRdb processed the multiplex PCR reads anew with MiXCR; each CDR3 protein has one entry. The sample records about 480,000 distinct CDR3 sequences, over 13% being singletons. The sample was blood. These receptors came from a woman aged 25 to 39 with Graves' ophthalmopathy.

The table lists this clonotype with many counts. The genes are TRBV20-1 and TRBJ2-5, with D possibly called TRBD1 or TRBD2 (5 bases each). Germline values: CDR1 DFQATT, CDR2 SNEGSKA (reference sequence). The V end lost 6 bases, the J end lost 4 bases, and 12 bases lay between the germline ends. This CDR3 region has 12 residues. Written as DNA, the CDR3 is TGCAGTGCCGGGGCCTGGGGAGAGACCCAGTACTTC. It yields the protein CSAGAWGETQYF.

At least ten counts were recorded for this clonotype. The gene calls are TRBV10-3 and TRBJ2-7; tentatively, D is TRBD2 (6 bases). The CDR3 sequence is 16 residues long. V lost 2 bases, J lost 0 bases, and 14 bases lay in between. Germline V gene data show CDR1 as ENHRY and CDR2 as SYGVKD. CDR3: CAISEGGTVGSYEQYF. CDR3 coding DNA: TGTGCCATCAGTGAGGGGGGGACTGTCGGCTCCTACGAGCAGTACTTC.

V gene TRBV10-3 combines with J gene TRBJ1-2; a possible D gene is TRBD1 (5 bases). Trimming shortened V by 2 bases and J by 6 bases, and 19 bases separated the two germline ends. CDR3 length equals 16 residues. Germline loops: CDR1 ENHRY, CDR2 SYGVKD. CDR3 nucleotides: TGTGCCATCAGTGAGGGAAACCCGGGGCCCGGGAATGGCTACACCTTC. This translates into CAISEGNPGPGNGYTF.

This clonotype was observed at least ten times. The chain uses TRBV19 and TRBJ1-5; D not resolved. The CDR3 sequence is 13 residues long. The V end lost 6 bases, the J end lost 0 bases, and 6 bases lay between the germline ends. CDR1 and CDR2 from the germline V gene are LNHDA and SQIVND (reference sequence). The CDR3 nucleotides are TGTGCCAGTAGCTTCACTAGCAATCAGCCCCAGCATTTT. It specifies CASSFTSNQPQHF. Together with reference TRBV19 and TRBJ1-5, the CDR3 gives the full variable domain: DGGITQSPKYLFRKEGQNVTLSCEQNLNHDAMYWYRQDPGQGLRLIYYSQIVNDFQKGDIAEGYSVSREKKESFPLTVTSAQKNPTAFYLCASSFTSNQPQHFGDGTRLSIL.

This chain links TRBV20-1 with TRBJ1-6; D not resolved. The CDR3 is 14 amino acids. Trimming shortened V by 0 bases and J by 7 bases, and 10 bases separated the two germline ends. Germline loops: CDR1 DFQATT, CDR2 SNEGSKA (reference sequence). The CDR3 bases are TGCAGTGCTAGAGACCTAGGGAAAAATTCACCCCTCCACTTT. This sequence encodes CSARDLGKNSPLHF.

The genes are TRBV6-2 or TRBV6-3 and TRBJ1-2; D is undetermined. In germline, CDR1 is MNHEY, CDR2 SVGEGT. The V end lost 0 bases, the J end lost 7 bases, and 15 bases lay between the germline ends. The CDR3 spans 15 residues. DNA for the CDR3: TGTGCCAGCAGTTACTCCCTCGCCGGGCACGGTGGCTACACCTTC. The encoded protein is CASSYSLAGHGGYTF.

This clonotype has just a few counts. This chain joins TRBV19 and TRBJ1-2, with a possible D match to TRBD1 (6 bases). The germline CDR1 and CDR2 sequences are LNHDA and SQIVND (reference sequence). Trimming took off 11 bases at V and 8 bases at J, with 21 bases between the two ends. This CDR3 region has 13 residues. The CDR3 loop reads CAAAGASRDGYTF. CDR3 DNA sequence: TGTGCCGCAGCGGGGGCGTCAAGGGACGGCTACACCTTC.

In its sample, this clonotype was seen many times. The rearrangement uses TRBV28 and TRBJ1-2, with a possible D match to TRBD1 (6 bases). This CDR3 comprises 15 residues. Germline loops: CDR1 MDHEN, CDR2 SYDVKM. V lost 6 bases and J lost 4, with 18 bases in between. The CDR3 loop reads CASRPPGARAYGYTF. CDR3 in DNA: TGTGCCAGCAGGCCCCCGGGGGCGCGGGCCTATGGCTACACCTTC.